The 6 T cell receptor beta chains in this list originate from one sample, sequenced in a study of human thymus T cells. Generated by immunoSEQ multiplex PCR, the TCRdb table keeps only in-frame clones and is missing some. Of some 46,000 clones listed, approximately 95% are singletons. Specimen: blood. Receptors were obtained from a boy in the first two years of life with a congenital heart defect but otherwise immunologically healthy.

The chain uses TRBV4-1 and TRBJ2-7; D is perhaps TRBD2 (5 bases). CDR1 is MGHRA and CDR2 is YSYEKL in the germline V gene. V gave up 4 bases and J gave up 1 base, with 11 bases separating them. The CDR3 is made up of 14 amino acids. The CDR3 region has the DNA TGCGCCAGCAGCCGTAACGAGGGATCCTACGAGCAGTACTTC. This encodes CASSRNEGSYEQYF.

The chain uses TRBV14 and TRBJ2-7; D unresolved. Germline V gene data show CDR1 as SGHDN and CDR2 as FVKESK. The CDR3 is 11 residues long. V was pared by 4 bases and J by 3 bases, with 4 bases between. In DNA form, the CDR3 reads TGTGCCAGCAGCCGACACTACGAGCAGTACTTC. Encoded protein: CASSRHYEQYF.

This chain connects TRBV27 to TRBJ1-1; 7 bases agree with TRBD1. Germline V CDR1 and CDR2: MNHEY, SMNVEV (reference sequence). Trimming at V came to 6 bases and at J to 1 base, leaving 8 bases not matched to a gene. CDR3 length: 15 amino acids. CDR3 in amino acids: CASSLHWTGNTEAFF. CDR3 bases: TGTGCCAGCAGCCTCCACTGGACAGGGAACACTGAAGCTTTCTTT.

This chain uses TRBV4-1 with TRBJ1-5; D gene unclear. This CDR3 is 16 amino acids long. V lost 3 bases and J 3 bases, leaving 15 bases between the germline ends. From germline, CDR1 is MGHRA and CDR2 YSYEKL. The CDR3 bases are TGCGCCAGCAGCCAGCACTGGACGGAACCCAATCAGCCCCAGCATTTT. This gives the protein CASSQHWTEPNQPQHF.

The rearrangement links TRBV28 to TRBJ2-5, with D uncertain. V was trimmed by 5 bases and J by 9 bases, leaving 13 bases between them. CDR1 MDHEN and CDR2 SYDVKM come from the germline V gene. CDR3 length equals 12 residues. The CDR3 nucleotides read TGTGCCAGCAGTCACCCGGCTGGGCCCCAGTACTTC. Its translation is CASSHPAGPQYF.

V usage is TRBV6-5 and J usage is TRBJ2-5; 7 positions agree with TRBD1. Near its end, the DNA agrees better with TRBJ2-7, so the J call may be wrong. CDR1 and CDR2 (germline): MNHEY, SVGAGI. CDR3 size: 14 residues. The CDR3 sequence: CASSRDRVFYEQYF. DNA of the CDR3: TGTGCCAGCAGTCGGGACAGAGTATTTTACGAGCAGTACTTC.